The next 27 T cell receptor beta chains were all read from a single sample in a study of blood T cell repertoires in COVID-19 (dated by TCRdb to the early 2020s). The library relied on the immunoSEQ multiplex PCR assay. The table comes from immuneACCESS by way of TCRdb, which keeps in-frame sequences with V and J called. Part of the clones is missing from these tables; in studies checked, under half for an unresolved V gene and the rest for unknown reasons. The sample profile shows 140,000 to 150,000 clones; around 77% of them were found once. The biggest ten clones account for over 8.5% of the sample. Material: peripheral blood. Receptor source: a man aged 50 to 60 with active or convalescent COVID-19.

The chain combines TRBV30 with TRBJ2-5, with 10 bases that match TRBD2. The CDR3 totals 16 residues. The V segment lost 0 bases and the J segment 5 bases; nucleotides outside the gene matches: 9. CDR1 and CDR2 from the germline V gene are GTSNPN and SVGIG (reference sequence). CDR3 sequence: CAWSVPGLAAKETQYF. Here the CDR3 DNA reads TGTGCCTGGAGTGTACCTGGACTAGCGGCGAAGGAGACCCAGTACTTC. The full variable domain, completed using reference TRBV30 and TRBJ2-5, is SQTIHQWPATLVQPVGSPLSLECTVEGTSNPNLYWYRQAAGRGLQLLFYSVGIGQISSEVPQNLSASRPQDRQFILSSKKLLLSDSGFYLCAWSVPGLAAKETQYFGPGTRLLVL.

This chain joins TRBV19 and TRBJ2-7; unclear D gene. The V end lost 1 base, the J end lost 2 bases, and 9 bases lay between the germline ends. This CDR3 spans 14 amino acids. Germline V gives CDR1 LNHDA, CDR2 SQIVND (reference sequence). CDR3 coding DNA: TGTGCCAGTAGTATAGTTCTCGCGGCCTACGAGCAGTACTTC. It codes for CASSIVLAAYEQYF.

This clone has only a few counts. The CDR3 bases are TGTGCCAGCAGCACCGGGACAGGGGCCACAGATACGCAGTATTTT. Its translation is CASSTGTGATDTQYF. The V and J genes are TRBV28 and TRBJ2-3; TRBD1 aligns across 10 bases. CDR3 length equals 15 residues. Germline CDR1 is MDHEN and CDR2 is SYDVKM. The V segment lost 6 bases and the J segment 2 bases; nucleotides outside the gene matches: 5.

The chain is built from TRBV2 and TRBJ2-7; 7 bases align to TRBD2. The junction had 16 bases not matched to a gene; V was cut back by 8 bases and J by 3 bases. The CDR3 contains 16 residues. CDR1 and CDR2 from the germline V gene are SNHLY and FYNNEI. The CDR3 here is CASGLGQVKILYEQYF. The CDR3 DNA reads as TGTGCCAGCGGACTAGGCCAGGTCAAGATCCTCTACGAGCAGTACTTC.

This chain joins TRBV13 and TRBJ2-1; the D gene is possibly TRBD1 (6 bases). The CDR3 contains 16 residues. Trimming shortened V by 5 bases and J by 0 bases, and 14 bases separated the two germline ends. CDR1 PRHDT and CDR2 FYEKMQ come from the germline V gene (reference sequence). CDR3 sequence reads: CASSPPDSHSYNEQFF. In DNA form, the CDR3 reads TGTGCCAGCAGCCCCCCGGACAGCCACTCCTACAATGAGCAGTTCTTC.

The CDR3 bases are TGTGCCAGCAGTCCCACCGGGTGGACAGATACGCAGTATTTT. Its protein is CASSPTGWTDTQYF. The chain employs TRBV4-2 and TRBJ2-3; D not resolved. V shed 6 bases and J shed 3 bases, with 13 bases lying between them. The CDR3 runs 14 residues. CDR1 is LGHNA and CDR2 is YNFKEQ in the germline V gene.

The chain carries TRBV4-2 and TRBJ2-3, with 12 positions matching TRBD2. The CDR3 sequence is 16 residues long. V trimming: 5 bases; J trimming: 3 bases; junction bases outside the gene matches: 6. Germline V gene sequence: CDR1 LGHNA, CDR2 YNFKEQ. DNA for the CDR3: TGTGCCAGCAGCTCCCGGACTAGCGGGGTTACAGATACGCAGTATTTT. As protein: CASSSRTSGVTDTQYF.

The V gene is TRBV7-8, the J gene TRBJ1-1; D is ambiguous. CDR3 size: 14 residues. V was cut by 2 bases and J by 5 bases, with 12 bases left in between. The germline gives CDR1 SGHVS, CDR2 FQNEAQ. CDR3 loop: CASSLLDGRTEAFF. CDR3 sequence (DNA): TGTGCCAGCAGCTTATTGGATGGGCGTACTGAAGCTTTCTTT. Using reference TRBV7-8 and TRBJ1-1 for the parts outside the CDR3, the full variable domain is GAGVSQSPRYKVAKRGQDVALRCDPISGHVSLFWYQQALGQGPEFLTYFQNEAQLDKSGLPSDRFFAERPEGSVSTLKIQRTQQEDSAVYLCASSLLDGRTEAFFGQGTRLTVV.

The chain has TRBV6-1 and TRBJ2-7; D call uncertain. The CDR3 consists of 12 residues. Germline assignment: CDR1 MNHNS and CDR2 SASEGT. The germline V and J ends were trimmed by 2 bases and 4 bases, with 6 bases remaining between them. CDR3 protein: CASSETEYEQYF. CDR3 nucleotide sequence: TGTGCCAGCAGTGAAACAGAGTACGAGCAGTACTTC.

This clone occurred once. The rearrangement links TRBV18 to TRBJ2-3, with 8 bases aligning to TRBD2. The CDR3 loop spans 15 amino acids. Germline V gene lookup returns CDR1 KGHSH and CDR2 LQKENI. Germline trimming cut 3 bases from V and 2 bases from J; bases unmatched to any gene: 4. In DNA, the CDR3 is TGTGCCAGCTCACCCGGGACTAGGTACACAGATACGCAGTATTTT. Translation gives CASSPGTRYTDTQYF. The whole variable domain, filled in from reference TRBV18 and TRBJ2-3, reads NAGVMQNPRHLVRRRGQEARLRCSPMKGHSHVYWYRQLPEEGLKFMVYLQKENIIDESGMPKERFSAEFPKEGPSILRIQQVVRGDSAAYFCASSPGTRYTDTQYFGPGTRLTVL.

The V gene is TRBV30, the J gene TRBJ2-1; tentative D call: TRBD2 (5 bases). The CDR3 runs to 14 residues. The ends were cut back, 6 bases at V and 3 bases at J, with 15 bases in the middle. Germline lookup yields CDR1 GTSNPN and CDR2 SVGIG (reference sequence). This CDR3 is CACLGERLYNEQFF. As DNA, the CDR3 is TGTGCCTGCCTCGGGGAGAGGCTCTACAATGAGCAGTTCTTC.

The rearrangement links TRBV4-2 to TRBJ1-1; no clear D. This CDR3 has 15 residues. The germline V gene has CDR1 LGHNA and CDR2 YNFKEQ. The V gene lost 1 base and the J gene lost 0 bases, with 9 bases spanning the gap. DNA for the CDR3: TGTGCCAGCAGCCAAGCTTCGGGTGTGAACACTGAAGCTTTCTTT. It encodes CASSQASGVNTEAFF.

The CDR3 DNA reads as TGTGCCACCAGTGGGGAAGGGCGCCAGGGTGCCAAAAACATTCAGTACTTC. It encodes CATSGEGRQGAKNIQYF. This sequence joins TRBV24-1 and TRBJ2-4, with D possibly matching TRBD1 (5 bases). From germline, CDR1 is KGHDR and CDR2 SFDVKD. V lost 5 bases, J lost 1 base, and 17 bases lay in between. This CDR3 is built from 17 residues.

The V and J genes are TRBV18 and TRBJ1-4; a weak D match, TRBD1 (5 bases). This CDR3 comprises 15 residues. The V and J ends lost 0 bases and 15 bases respectively, with 20 bases between them. Germline V gene data show CDR1 as KGHSH and CDR2 as LQKENI. This chain's CDR3 is CASSPPQGVYTPVFF. The CDR3 DNA reads TGTGCCAGCTCACCACCGCAAGGGGTCTATACTCCGGTGTTTTTT.

CDR3 region: CASSEGGGGSYEQYF. In DNA form, the CDR3 reads TGTGCCAGCAGCGAGGGAGGGGGAGGGTCCTACGAGCAGTACTTC. The chain is built from TRBV9 and TRBJ2-7, with TRBD2 as a possible D gene (7 bases). Deletions cut 3 bases from V and 1 base from J, with 14 bases between. Germline CDR1 reads SGDLS; CDR2 reads YYNGEE. The CDR3 contains 15 residues.

The table lists this clone with many counts. The chain links TRBV9 to TRBJ2-2, with 11 bases identical to TRBD2. The junction had 11 bases not matched to a gene; V was cut back by 3 bases and J by 4 bases. The germline CDR1 and CDR2 sequences are SGDLS and YYNGEE. This CDR3 is 18 amino acids long. The CDR3 DNA reads as TGTGCCAGCAGCGCTTCGTCCCTAGCGGGAGGAGTCACCGGGGAGCTGTTTTTT. This gives the protein CASSASSLAGGVTGELFF.

The chain has TRBV5-1 and TRBJ1-1; unclear D gene. In germline, CDR1 is SGHRS, CDR2 YFSETQ. V lost 7 bases and J 4 bases, leaving 17 bases between the germline ends. CDR3 size: 14 residues. CDR3 in amino acids: CASGTSWARTEAFF. DNA of the CDR3: TGCGCCAGCGGAACTTCTTGGGCCCGCACTGAAGCTTTCTTT.

This clone was seen many times. This chain connects TRBV29-1 to TRBJ2-1; no clear D gene. The CDR3 is made up of 15 amino acids. V was shortened by 3 bases and J by 0 bases, with 12 bases between the two germline ends. Germline values: CDR1 SQVTM, CDR2 ANQGSEA. DNA for the CDR3: TGCAGCGTTGATCAGGTGGGCAGCTCCTACAATGAGCAGTTCTTC. It specifies CSVDQVGSSYNEQFF.

This chain connects TRBV11-3 to TRBJ2-2; 11 bases line up with TRBD1. Trimming at V came to 5 bases and at J to 5 bases, leaving 4 bases not matched to a gene. Germline loops: CDR1 SGHNT, CDR2 YENEEA. The CDR3 runs 15 residues. The CDR3 DNA sequence: TGTGCCAGCAGCCCGGGACAGGGGGATACCGGGGAGCTGTTTTTT. This codes for CASSPGQGDTGELFF.

The chain links TRBV28 to TRBJ1-3, with D unresolved. Germline values: CDR1 MDHEN, CDR2 SYDVKM. V lost 7 bases to trimming and J lost 0 bases, with 7 bases between them. The CDR3 loop spans 13 amino acids. The CDR3 loop reads CASILNSGNTIYF. Here the CDR3 DNA reads TGTGCCAGCATCCTTAACTCTGGAAACACCATATATTTT.

J is TRBJ1-2 and V is TRBV6-6; TRBD1 matches at 10 bases. The germline CDR1 and CDR2 sequences are MNHNY and SVGAGI (reference sequence). V gave up 6 bases and J gave up 6 bases; unmatched junction bases: 4. The CDR3 sequence is 13 residues long. The CDR3 region is CASRKTGGDGYTF. CDR3 nucleotides: TGTGCCAGCAGAAAGACAGGGGGCGATGGCTACACCTTC.

CDR3 region: CAISTGSHTEAFF. As DNA, the CDR3 is TGTGCCATCAGTACAGGTTCCCACACTGAAGCTTTCTTT. The rearrangement links TRBV10-3 to TRBJ1-1; possible D gene TRBD1, 5 bases. This CDR3 contains 13 residues. Between the trimmed V and J ends, which lost 5 bases and 3 bases, there was a span of 10 bases. CDR1 and CDR2 (germline): ENHRY, SYGVKD.

This clone was counted between two and nine times. The rearrangement links TRBV25-1 to TRBJ1-1, with D unclear. The length of the CDR3 is 14 residues. CDR1 is MGHDK and CDR2 is SYGVNS in the germline V gene. The V end was cut by 4 bases, the J end by 1 base, with 10 bases between. CDR3 protein: CASSASGRNTEAFF. As DNA, the CDR3 is TGTGCCAGCAGTGCCTCGGGAAGGAACACTGAAGCTTTCTTT.

V gene TRBV6-5 combines with J gene TRBJ2-1; the D gene is possibly TRBD2 (6 bases). The CDR3 runs to 15 residues. Germline CDR1 and CDR2: MNHEY and SVGAGI. The V end was cut by 8 bases, the J end by 0 bases, with 14 bases between. The CDR3 loop reads CASQTGTSSYNEQFF. The CDR3 region has the DNA TGTGCCAGCCAGACCGGGACTTCCTCCTACAATGAGCAGTTCTTC.

This chain links TRBV5-4 with TRBJ2-7; D is undetermined. The length of the CDR3 is 14 residues. V was shortened by 4 bases and J by 0 bases, with 11 bases between the two germline ends. CDR1 is SGHNT, CDR2 YYREEE, per germline (reference sequence). Here the CDR3 reads CASSNSYSSYEQYF. The CDR3 bases are TGTGCCAGCAGCAACAGTTACAGCTCCTACGAGCAGTACTTC.

The CDR3 loop reads CARKGSTKPYEQYF. The CDR3, as DNA: TGTGCCAGGAAGGGGTCCACCAAGCCCTACGAGCAGTACTTC. This sequence joins TRBV5-4 and TRBJ2-7, with D tentatively TRBD1 (5 bases). Between the trimmed V and J ends, which lost 8 bases and 2 bases, there was a span of 17 bases. The germline V gene encodes CDR1 SGHNT and CDR2 YYREEE (reference sequence). The CDR3 extends over 14 amino acids.

The chain carries TRBV10-3 and TRBJ2-7, with D possibly matching TRBD2 (6 bases). The CDR3 is 15 residues long. V dropped 3 bases and J dropped 0 bases, with 12 bases sitting between them. From germline, CDR1 is ENHRY and CDR2 SYGVKD. This chain's CDR3 is CAISDGLAASYEQYF. CDR3 nucleotide sequence: TGTGCCATCAGTGATGGTTTAGCGGCCTCCTACGAGCAGTACTTC.